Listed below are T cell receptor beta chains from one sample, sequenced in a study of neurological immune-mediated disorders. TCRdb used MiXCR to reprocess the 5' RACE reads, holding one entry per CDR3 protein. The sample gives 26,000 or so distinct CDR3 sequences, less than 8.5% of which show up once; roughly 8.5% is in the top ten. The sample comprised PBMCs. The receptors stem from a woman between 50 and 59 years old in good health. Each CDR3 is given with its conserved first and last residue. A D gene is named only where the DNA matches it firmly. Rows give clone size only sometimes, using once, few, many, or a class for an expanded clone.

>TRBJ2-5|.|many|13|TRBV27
TGTGCCAGCAGTTTATCATCGTGGGAGACCCAGTACTTC
CASSLSSWETQYF
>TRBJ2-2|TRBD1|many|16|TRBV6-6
TGTGCCAGCAGTCCTCCTACAGGGGGCGGCACCGGGGAGCTGTTTTTT
CASSPPTGGGTGELFF
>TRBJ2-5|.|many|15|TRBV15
TGTGCCACCAGCAGAGACGGACAAGCTCAAGAGACCCAGTACTTC
CATSRDGQAQETQYF
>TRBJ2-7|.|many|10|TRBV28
TGTGCCAGCAGCCACTACGAGCAGTACTTC
CASSHYEQYF
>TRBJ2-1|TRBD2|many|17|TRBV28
TGTGCCAGCAGCCGCGTGTTAGCGGGGTTTTGGGGGAATGAGCAGTTCTTC
CASSRVLAGFWGNEQFF
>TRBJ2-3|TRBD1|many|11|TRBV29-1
TGCAGCGCCCAGGGCAGGGGGTGGGAGTATTTT
CSAQGRGWEYF
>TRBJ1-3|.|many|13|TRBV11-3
TGTGCCAGCAGCTTAGATGGGGCAAACACCATATATTTT
CASSLDGANTIYF
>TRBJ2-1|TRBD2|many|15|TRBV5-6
TGTGCCAGCAGCCTAGGACTAGCGGGAGGAAATGAGCAGTTCTTC
CASSLGLAGGNEQFF
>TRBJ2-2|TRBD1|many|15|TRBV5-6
TGTGCCAGCAGCCTGACAGGGGGGAACACCGGGGAGCTGTTTTTT
CASSLTGGNTGELFF
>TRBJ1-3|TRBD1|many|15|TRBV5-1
TGCGCCAGCAGCCCCGGACAGGGCTCTGGAAACACCATATATTTT
CASSPGQGSGNTIYF
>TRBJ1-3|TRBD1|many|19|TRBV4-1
TGCGCCAGCAGCCAAGATCCCAACTCGGGACAGCCGAACGGAAACACCATATATTTT
CASSQDPNSGQPNGNTIYF
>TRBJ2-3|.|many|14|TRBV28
TGTGCCAGCAGTTTTAGGGACCGCACAGATACGCAGTATTTT
CASSFRDRTDTQYF
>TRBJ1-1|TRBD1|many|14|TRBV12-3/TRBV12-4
TGTGCCAGCAGGACGACAGGGGGGAACACTGAAGCTTTCTTT
CASRTTGGNTEAFF
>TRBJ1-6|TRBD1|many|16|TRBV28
TGTGCCAGCAGTTCCTACTACAGGGGCTCGAATTCACCCCTCCACTTT
CASSSYYRGSNSPLHF
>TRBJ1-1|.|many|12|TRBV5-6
TGTGCCAGCAGCTTGGTAAATACTGAAGCTTTCTTT
CASSLVNTEAFF
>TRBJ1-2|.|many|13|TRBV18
TGTGCCAGCTCACTACTTACCAGGGATGGCTACACCTTC
CASSLLTRDGYTF
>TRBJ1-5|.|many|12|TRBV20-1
TGCAGTGCCGGGACTTTGGATCAGCCCCAGCATTTT
CSAGTLDQPQHF
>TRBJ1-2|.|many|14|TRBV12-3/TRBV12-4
TGTGCCAGCAGTATGATACAGGCCCAAATTGGCTACACCTTC
CASSMIQAQIGYTF
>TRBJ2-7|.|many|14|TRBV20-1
TGCAGTGCTAGAGATAAAGGTAGCTCCTACGAGCAGTACTTC
CSARDKGSSYEQYF
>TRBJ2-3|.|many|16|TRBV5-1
TGCGCCAGCAGCTTGGCCGTGGGGGCTAGCACAGATACGCAGTATTTT
CASSLAVGASTDTQYF
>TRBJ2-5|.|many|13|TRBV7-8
TGTGCCAGCAGCCCAACGGCGGGGGAGACCCAGTACTTC
CASSPTAGETQYF
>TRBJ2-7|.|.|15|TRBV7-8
TGTGCCAGCAGCTTAACCCTCCCGGGCTCCTACGAGCAGTACTTC
CASSLTLPGSYEQYF
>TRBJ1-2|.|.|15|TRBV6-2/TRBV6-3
TGTGCCAGCAGTTATCCCCAGCGGGAGGACTATGGCTACACCTTC
CASSYPQREDYGYTF
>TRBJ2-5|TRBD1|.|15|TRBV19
TGTGCCAGTAGTATGGAACAGGGGGCAGTGGAGACCCAGTACTTC
CASSMEQGAVETQYF